A single sample is the source of the 31 T cell receptor beta chains below, sequenced in a study of T cell repertoires in cytomegalovirus infection. TCRdb called the reads again in MiXCR, with one record for every CDR3 protein. The data show 900,000 to 950,000 distinct CDR3 sequences, with about 33% seen just once and 13% held by the top ten. Which antigens these TCRs recognize remains unknown. The source material was cultured CD8+ T cells from PBMCs, sampled from culture after CMV antigen stimulation. Source of these receptors: a human donor in good health (CMV status not recorded). Some clones in this sample may be carry-over from other donors' samples.

There are a few counts of this clonotype. V is TRBV28 and J is TRBJ2-5, with 7 positions matching TRBD2. J lost 5 bases, V lost 2 bases, and 5 bases had no gene match. The CDR3 covers 14 residues. From germline, CDR1 is MDHEN and CDR2 SYDVKM. CDR3: CASSLESGAETQYF. The CDR3 DNA sequence: TGTGCCAGCAGTTTAGAGAGCGGGGCCGAGACCCAGTACTTC.

This clonotype was observed many times. The gene calls are TRBV19 and TRBJ1-1; 7 bases are a match to TRBD1. Trimming took 3 bases from V and 0 from J; bases not matched to a gene: 1. The germline gives CDR1 LNHDA, CDR2 SQIVND (reference sequence). The CDR3 loop spans 14 amino acids. The DNA of the CDR3 is TGTGCCAGTAGTATCCAGGGGGTGAACACTGAAGCTTTCTTT. This sequence encodes CASSIQGVNTEAFF.

This clonotype was seen just once. The V and J genes are TRBV5-4 and TRBJ2-5; the D gene is possibly TRBD1 (6 bases). CDR1 and CDR2 from the germline V gene are SGHNT and YYREEE (reference sequence). The CDR3 consists of 15 residues. Trimming stripped 4 bases from V and 0 bases from J, with 13 bases between. The CDR3 sequence is CASSRYRDNQETQYF. CDR3 nucleotide sequence: TGTGCCAGCAGCAGATACCGGGACAACCAAGAGACCCAGTACTTC.

In this sample, this clonotype turned up once. V usage is TRBV23-1 and J usage is TRBJ2-3, with TRBD1 matching 12 bases. TRBV23-1 is given ORF status, its function remaining uncertain. The CDR3 loop spans 19 amino acids. V shed 3 bases, J shed 2 bases, and the junction held 12 bases outside the gene matches. The CDR3 DNA follows: TGCGCCAGCAGTCAGCCGGGACAGGGGGCTCTCACCTACACAGATACGCAGTATTTT. As protein: CASSQPGQGALTYTDTQYF.

This clonotype was counted once. This rearrangement joins TRBV11-1 to TRBJ2-4; 8 bases agree with TRBD1. The V gene end was trimmed by 1 base and the J gene end by 6 bases; junction bases not matched to a gene: 5. CDR3 length: 15 amino acids. Germline V gene lookup returns CDR1 SGHAT and CDR2 FQDESV (reference sequence). Here the CDR3 reads CASSLGFGQGNIQYF. CDR3 in DNA: TGTGCCAGCAGCTTAGGTTTCGGACAGGGAAACATTCAGTACTTC.

This clonotype was counted once. This rearrangement joins TRBV4-3 to TRBJ2-3; D perhaps matches TRBD2 (7 bases). Deletions cut 8 bases from V and 2 bases from J, with 11 bases between. Germline V lookup: CDR1 LGHNA, CDR2 YSLEER. This CDR3 contains 13 residues. DNA of the CDR3: TGCGCCAGCGCGGGGGCTATCACAGATACGCAGTATTTT. Translating it yields CASAGAITDTQYF.

This clonotype was recorded a few times. V gene TRBV28 combines with J gene TRBJ2-1, with 12 bases aligning to TRBD2. The V gene end was trimmed by 3 bases and the J gene end by 2 bases; junction bases not matched to a gene: 8. The CDR3 is 18 amino acids. Germline-derived CDR1 and CDR2 are MDHEN and SYDVKM. The DNA for the CDR3 is TGTGCCAGCAGTTTCCCGGCTAGCGGGGGGGGTCCCTACAATGAGCAGTTCTTC. It codes for CASSFPASGGGPYNEQFF. The whole variable domain, filled in from reference TRBV28 and TRBJ2-1, reads DVKVTQSSRYLVKRTGEKVFLECVQDMDHENMFWYRQDPGLGLRLIYFSYDVKMKEKGDIPEGYSVSREKKERFSLILESASTNQTSMYLCASSFPASGGGPYNEQFFGPGTRLTVL.

The V and J genes are TRBV2 and TRBJ2-7; D possibly corresponds to TRBD1 (5 bases). V dropped 4 bases and J dropped 3 bases, with 22 bases sitting between them. The germline CDR1 and CDR2 sequences are SNHLY and FYNNEI. The CDR3 totals 17 residues. For the CDR3, the DNA is TGTGCCAGCAGTGGTGACAGCATGGCTCTGGATATCTACGAGCAGTACTTC. Translating it yields CASSGDSMALDIYEQYF.

The V call is TRBV19, the J call TRBJ1-5; 7 bases map to TRBD1. Germline V lookup: CDR1 LNHDA, CDR2 SQIVND (reference sequence). This CDR3 comprises 15 residues. The V segment lost 7 bases and the J segment 2 bases; nucleotides outside the gene matches: 8. The CDR3 here is CASTPDRRGNQPQHF. For the CDR3, the DNA is TGTGCCAGTACCCCGGACAGGAGAGGCAATCAGCCCCAGCATTTT.

This rearrangement joins TRBV29-1 to TRBJ2-1; D is possibly TRBD1 (6 bases). Germline-derived CDR1 and CDR2 are SQVTM and ANQGSEA. The CDR3 totals 16 residues. V was cut by 0 bases and J by 2 bases, with 14 bases left in between. The chain's CDR3 is CSVEDLGGLTYNEQFF. CDR3 DNA: TGCAGCGTTGAAGATCTTGGGGGCCTGACCTACAATGAGCAGTTCTTC.

This clonotype has ten or more counts. The chain joins TRBV7-6 to TRBJ2-7, with D tentatively TRBD1 (6 bases). CDR1 and CDR2 (germline): SGHVS, FNYEAQ. Between the trimmed V and J ends, which lost 1 base and 3 bases, there was a span of 13 bases. This CDR3 is 15 amino acids long. The CDR3 nucleotides are TGTGCCAGCAGCTTAGGACAGGCGACGATCTACGAGCAGTACTTC. Its translation is CASSLGQATIYEQYF.

Note on this clonotype: This could be a read error, since a much larger clone is one nucleotide away. The chain joins TRBV7-8 to TRBJ1-2; 9 nucleotides align to TRBD1. CDR1 is SGHVS, CDR2 FQNEAQ, per germline. The CDR3 is made up of 22 amino acids. Trimming removed 5 bases from V and 4 bases from J; junction bases left unmatched: 29. The CDR3 spells CASSPMRYPVPGQGGGSYGYTF. The DNA for the CDR3 is TGTGCCAGCAGCCCTATGAGATATCCGGTTCCGGGACAGGGAGGGGGCTCCTATGGCTACACCTTC.

This clonotype was observed a few times. The rearrangement uses TRBV6-1 and TRBJ1-1; maybe TRBD1 (5 bases). In germline, CDR1 is MNHNS, CDR2 SASEGT. Trimming pared 5 bases from V and 1 base from J, leaving 14 bases between. The CDR3 totals 15 residues. CDR3 coding DNA: TGTGCCAGCAGTACGGGACCAGCCCCGAACACTGAAGCTTTCTTT. This gives the protein CASSTGPAPNTEAFF.

DNA for the CDR3: TGTGCCAGCAGTTTATACAGGGTGGTCACAGATACGCAGTATTTT. This encodes CASSLYRVVTDTQYF. The chain joins TRBV27 to TRBJ2-3; D possibly corresponds to TRBD1 (6 bases). Per the germline V gene, CDR1 is MNHEY and CDR2 is SMNVEV (reference sequence). Between the trimmed V and J ends, which lost 1 base and 2 bases, there was a span of 10 bases. The length of the CDR3 is 15 residues.

Only a few counts were recorded for this clonotype. V usage is TRBV7-6 and J usage is TRBJ2-7; D is ambiguous. V lost 3 bases and J lost 3, with 12 bases in between. This CDR3 has 14 amino acids. Germline values: CDR1 SGHVS, CDR2 FNYEAQ. The CDR3 nucleotides are TGTGCCAGCAGCTTTCGGACGGATGACTACGAGCAGTACTTC. Its protein product is CASSFRTDDYEQYF.

The genes are TRBV6-5 and TRBJ2-2, with D uncertain. Trimming removed 0 bases at V and 4 bases at J, with 9 bases between. Germline values: CDR1 MNHEY, CDR2 SVGAGI. This CDR3 is 15 amino acids long. The CDR3 sequence is CASSYSAWGTGELFF. The CDR3 nucleotides are TGTGCCAGCAGTTACTCCGCATGGGGCACCGGGGAGCTGTTTTTT.

The chain employs TRBV9 and TRBJ2-2, with 7 bases matching TRBD1. The CDR3 spans 15 residues. The junction had 3 bases not matched to a gene; V was cut back by 3 bases and J by 1 base. From germline, CDR1 is SGDLS and CDR2 YYNGEE. The DNA for the CDR3 is TGTGCCAGCAGCGGGGGACAGCTGAACACCGGGGAGCTGTTTTTT. It codes for CASSGGQLNTGELFF.

This clonotype was found a few times. The chain employs TRBV20-1 and TRBJ1-3; the match to TRBD1 covers 7 bases. Germline CDR1 DFQATT, CDR2 SNEGSKA (reference sequence). V lost 5 bases and J lost 2; bases outside the gene matches: 6. The CDR3 is 14 amino acids. In DNA form, the CDR3 reads TGCAGTGCTCTCGAGGACAGGCCTGGAAACACCATATATTTT. Protein: CSALEDRPGNTIYF.

This clonotype was observed a few times. This chain links TRBV12-3 or TRBV12-4 with TRBJ2-1, with D possibly TRBD2 on 6 matching bases. V gave up 3 bases and J gave up 9 bases, with 24 bases separating them. CDR3 length: 17 amino acids. Written as DNA, the CDR3 is TGTGCCAGCAGTTTGGGCGGGACGACAGACAAATATGGTGAGCAGTTCTTC. Amino acids: CASSLGGTTDKYGEQFF.

The chain combines TRBV7-2 with TRBJ2-7; D gene ambiguous. The V gene's germline CDR1 is SGHTA and CDR2 FQGNSA. The CDR3 loop spans 15 amino acids. V lost 2 bases to trimming and J lost 4 bases, with 15 bases between them. CDR3 coding DNA: TGTGCCAGCAGCTTATCGGGTTCGGAGCCTTACGAGCAGTACGTC. This sequence encodes CASSLSGSEPYEQYV.

Comments on this clonotype: One end of the junction is discordant with germline, which a read error may explain. The V and J genes are TRBV15 and TRBJ1-1; a possible D gene is TRBD1 (6 bases). Germline-derived CDR1 and CDR2 are LNHNV and YYDKDF (reference sequence). The CDR3 has 15 residues. CDR3 sequence reads: CAISRDLTEQGEAFF. CDR3 in DNA: TGTGCCATCAGCAGAGATCTAACGGAACAGGGTGAAGCTTTCTTT. The variable domain in full, completed from reference TRBV15 and TRBJ1-1, reads DAMVIQNPRYQVTQFGKPVTLSCSQTLNHNVMYWYQQKSSQAPKLLFHYYDKDFNNEADTPDNFQSRRPNTSFCFLDIRSPGLGDTAMYLCAISRDLTEQGEAFFGQGTRLTVV.

The chain recombines TRBV6-6 with TRBJ1-1, with a possible D match to TRBD1 (5 bases). This CDR3 is 15 amino acids long. V lost 6 bases, J lost 0 bases, and 14 bases lay in between. CDR1 and CDR2 from the germline V gene are MNHNY and SVGAGI (reference sequence). The CDR3 loop is CASRVEGHLNTEAFF. CDR3 in DNA: TGTGCCAGCAGAGTCGAAGGACACTTGAACACTGAAGCTTTCTTT.

On this clonotype: An end of the junction does not agree with germline; a read error may underlie this. This sequence joins TRBV5-6 and TRBJ1-5, with unresolved D. Germline lookup yields CDR1 SGHDT and CDR2 YYEEEE. The CDR3 contains 14 residues. Here the CDR3 reads CASSLGEIDQSQHF. CDR3 nucleotides: TGTGCCAGCAGCTTGGGTGAGATCGATCAGTCCCAGCATTTT.

This clonotype was observed a handful of times. The gene calls are TRBV6-2 or TRBV6-3 and TRBJ2-7; TRBD1 agrees at 11 bases. The germline gives CDR1 MNHEY, CDR2 SVGEGT. Trimming took 4 bases from V and 2 from J; bases not matched to a gene: 13. The length of the CDR3 is 18 residues. CDR3 DNA: TGTGCCAGCAGTTGGACAGGGGGCTTCGGCATTCCCCCCTACGAGCAGTACGTC. The encoded protein is CASSWTGGFGIPPYEQYV.

The chain uses TRBV13 and TRBJ1-4, with TRBD1 as a possible D gene (5 bases). The germline V gene has CDR1 PRHDT and CDR2 FYEKMQ (reference sequence). Trimming took off 0 bases at V and 8 bases at J, with 10 bases between the two ends. There are 14 residues in the CDR3. CDR3 DNA: TGTGCCAGCAGCTTAGGCCGCCGGGGGGAAAAACTGTTTTTT. Amino acids: CASSLGRRGEKLFF.

This clonotype was recorded many times. The rearrangement links TRBV6-6 to TRBJ2-2; D ambiguous. V was shortened by 5 bases and J by 5 bases, with 3 bases between the two germline ends. The CDR3 loop spans 11 amino acids. Germline CDR1 reads MNHNY; CDR2 reads SVGAGI (reference sequence). Here the CDR3 DNA reads TGTGCCAGCAGTCAGACCGGGGAGCTGTTTTTT. This encodes CASSQTGELFF.

A word on this clonotype: A much larger clone sits a single nucleotide away, making a read error possible. The chain has TRBV12-3 or TRBV12-4 and TRBJ2-7; maybe TRBD1 (6 bases). The V end was cut by 7 bases, the J end by 0 bases, with 16 bases between. The CDR3 totals 15 residues. CDR3 in amino acids: CASNHPDRPSYEQYF. Here the CDR3 DNA reads TGTGCCAGCAACCACCCCGACAGGCCCTCCTACGAGCAGTACTTC.

The rearrangement links TRBV2 to TRBJ2-3; 7 bases are a match to TRBD1. The J segment lost 2 bases and the V segment lost 3 bases, leaving 8 bases of the junction unmatched. The CDR3 is made up of 16 amino acids. Germline V gene sequence: CDR1 SNHLY, CDR2 FYNNEI. CDR3 nucleotide sequence: TGTGCCAGCAGTGATGGCACAGGGGCGGACACAGATACGCAGTATTTT. The encoded protein is CASSDGTGADTDTQYF.

In its sample, this clonotype was seen a few times. The gene calls are TRBV27 and TRBJ2-2, with 7 bases identical to TRBD1. The germline V gene has CDR1 MNHEY and CDR2 SMNVEV (reference sequence). V shed 8 bases and J 0 bases; nucleotides not matched to a gene: 3. This CDR3 is 14 amino acids long. CDR3 in amino acids: CASGQVPNTGELFF. CDR3 nucleotides: TGTGCCAGCGGACAGGTTCCGAACACCGGGGAGCTGTTTTTT.

This clonotype has a handful of counts. The chain links TRBV7-9 to TRBJ2-6, with D perhaps TRBD2 (6 bases). V was cut by 5 bases and J by 2 bases, with 19 bases left in between. Looked up from germline, CDR1 is SEHNR and CDR2 is FQNEAQ (reference sequence). The CDR3 runs 18 residues. This chain's CDR3 is CASSRPWGVAAGANVLTF. The CDR3, as DNA: TGTGCCAGCAGCCGACCCTGGGGGGTCGCTGCTGGGGCCAACGTCCTGACTTTC.

The chain is built from TRBV7-3 and TRBJ1-1; D is possibly TRBD1 (5 bases). Germline CDR1 reads SGHTA; CDR2 reads FQGTGA. The CDR3 consists of 15 residues. Trimming removed 2 bases from V and 1 base from J, with 11 bases in between. For the CDR3, the DNA is TGTGCCAGCAGCTTATTATCGGGGCAGAACACTGAAGCTTTCTTT. Translating gives CASSLLSGQNTEAFF.